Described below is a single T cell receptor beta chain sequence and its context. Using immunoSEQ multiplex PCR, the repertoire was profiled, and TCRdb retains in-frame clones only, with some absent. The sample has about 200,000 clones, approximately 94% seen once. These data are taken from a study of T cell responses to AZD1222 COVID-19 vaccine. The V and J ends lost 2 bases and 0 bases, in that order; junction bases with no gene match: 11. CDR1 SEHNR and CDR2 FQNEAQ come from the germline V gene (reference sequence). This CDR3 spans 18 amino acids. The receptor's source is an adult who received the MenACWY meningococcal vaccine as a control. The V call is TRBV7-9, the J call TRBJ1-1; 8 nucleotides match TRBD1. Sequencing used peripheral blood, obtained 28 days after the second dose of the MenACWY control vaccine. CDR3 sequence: CASSLSSRDRNMNTEAFF. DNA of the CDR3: TGTGCCAGCAGCTTAAGTTCCCGGGACAGGAATATGAACACTGAAGCTTTCTTT.